These 29 T cell receptor beta chains originate from one sample sequenced in a study of T-cell memory formation after mild COVID-19. MiXCR was run by TCRdb on the 5' RACE reads, yielding one entry per CDR3 protein. Of 250,000 to 300,000 distinct CDR3 sequences in the sample, about a sixth are singletons; the top ten hold 22%. The sample consisted of PBMCs or a T cell subset sorted from them (not recorded which). These receptor sequences come from a man aged 18-30 years who had mild COVID-19 (a few samples of this study predate the infection). Cell type and time point are not known.

For this clonotype: This may come from a read error, since a much larger clone is one base off. This chain links TRBV19 with TRBJ2-1, with D perhaps matching TRBD1 (6 bases). Germline CDR1 LNHDA, CDR2 SQIVND (reference sequence). V gave up 9 bases and J gave up 5 bases, with 8 bases separating them. The CDR3 spans 11 residues. Here the CDR3 reads CASRGNNEQFF. The CDR3 nucleotides read TGTGCCAGCAGGGGAAACAATGAGCAGTTCTTC. The full variable domain, completed using reference TRBV19 and TRBJ2-1, is DGGITQSPKYLFRKEGQNVTLSCEQNLNHDAMYWYRQDPGQGLRLIYYSQIVNDFQKGDIAEGYSVSREKKESFPLTVTSAQKNPTAFYLCASRGNNEQFFGPGTRLTVL.

The chain uses TRBV15 and TRBJ1-1; no clear D. Trimming cost V 0 bases and J 7 bases, with 12 bases left between them. CDR1 LNHNV and CDR2 YYDKDF come from the germline V gene (reference sequence). The CDR3 has 14 residues. The DNA of the CDR3 is TGTGCCACCAGCAGAGATCCGCCCAGCCTTGAAGCTTTCTTT. As protein: CATSRDPPSLEAFF.

This clonotype showed up many times. The chain is built from TRBV9 and TRBJ2-3; no clear D gene. Germline V gives CDR1 SGDLS, CDR2 YYNGEE. The CDR3 sequence is 12 residues long. The V end was cut by 3 bases, the J end by 6 bases, with 8 bases between. This CDR3 is CASSATTDTQYF. The CDR3 coding sequence is TGTGCCAGCAGCGCAACCACGGATACGCAGTATTTT.

The chain combines TRBV7-8 with TRBJ1-5; 9 nucleotides match TRBD1. J lost 6 bases, V lost 5 bases, and 5 bases had no gene match. There are 14 residues in the CDR3. Germline V lookup: CDR1 SGHVS, CDR2 FQNEAQ. The CDR3: CASSGTGFRQPQHF. The DNA of the CDR3 is TGTGCCAGCAGCGGGACAGGGTTCCGTCAGCCCCAGCATTTT.

This clonotype has more than one count but fewer than ten. V usage is TRBV14 and J usage is TRBJ2-2; no definite D call. Per the germline V gene, CDR1 is SGHDN and CDR2 is FVKESK. Trimming left V 0 bases short and J 6 bases short, with 8 bases between. CDR3 size: 14 residues. For the CDR3, the DNA is TGTGCCAGCAGCCAAGAGATTATGGCCGGGGAGCTGTTTTTT. Translation: CASSQEIMAGELFF.

The chain recombines TRBV4-2 with TRBJ2-4; no clear D. This CDR3 spans 16 amino acids. The V and J ends lost 0 bases and 0 bases respectively, with 9 bases between them. The germline gives CDR1 LGHNA, CDR2 YNFKEQ. CDR3 sequence (DNA): TGTGCCAGCAGCCAAGATACAGCATCAGCCAAAAACATTCAGTACTTC. This gives the protein CASSQDTASAKNIQYF.

The J gene is TRBJ2-5, the V gene TRBV5-1; no reliable D call. V was shortened by 0 bases and J by 2 bases, with 8 bases between the two germline ends. This CDR3 is 14 amino acids long. Germline loops: CDR1 SGHRS, CDR2 YFSETQ. The CDR3: CASSLVAEQETQYF. The CDR3 nucleotides are TGCGCCAGCAGCTTGGTGGCAGAACAAGAGACCCAGTACTTC.

This clonotype was found a few times. The rearrangement joins TRBV11-2 to TRBJ1-1; weak D call: TRBD1 (5 bases). This CDR3 has 12 amino acids. From germline, CDR1 is SGHAT and CDR2 FQNNGV. V dropped 1 base and J dropped 7 bases, with 7 bases sitting between them. The DNA of the CDR3 is TGTGCCAGCAGCTTAGGTAGGGGTGAAGCTTTCTTT. Protein sequence: CASSLGRGEAFF.

This clonotype was seen a few times. A much bigger clone sits one base away, suggesting this may be a read error. The gene calls are TRBV6-2 or TRBV6-3 and TRBJ2-2; 8 bases are a match to TRBD2. Germline lookup yields CDR1 MNHEY and CDR2 SVGEGT. The CDR3 spans 13 residues. CDR3 DNA: TGTGCCAGCAAACAGCGGGGGAACGGGGAGCTGTCTTTT. Amino acids: CASKQRGNGELSF.

This clonotype was counted between two and nine times. The rearrangement links TRBV7-8 to TRBJ2-1; D not resolved. This CDR3 region has 13 residues. The V end lost 6 bases, the J end lost 4 bases, and 10 bases lay between the germline ends. Germline V lookup: CDR1 SGHVS, CDR2 FQNEAQ. The CDR3 here is CASSHIGYNEQFF. The CDR3 bases are TGTGCCAGCAGTCATATAGGGTACAATGAGCAGTTCTTC.

This clonotype was found a few times. This chain uses TRBV9 with TRBJ1-5; D ambiguous. This CDR3 comprises 14 residues. Germline values: CDR1 SGDLS, CDR2 YYNGEE. The ends were cut back, 1 base at V and 6 bases at J, with 11 bases in the middle. Written as DNA, the CDR3 is TGTGCCAGCAGCGTAAACGGAGTGGCTCAGCCCCAGCATTTT. This encodes CASSVNGVAQPQHF.

This chain uses TRBV5-1 with TRBJ2-5; 8 nucleotides match TRBD1. The CDR3 runs to 15 residues. V lost 4 bases to trimming and J lost 4 bases; unmatched junction nucleotides: 9. Germline-derived CDR1 and CDR2 are SGHRS and YFSETQ. In DNA form, the CDR3 reads TGCGCCAGCAGCCCGTTAATAGGACAGGGAGAGACCCAGTACTTC. Translation gives CASSPLIGQGETQYF.

This clonotype was recorded at least ten times. The V call is TRBV20-1, the J call TRBJ2-1; D is possibly TRBD1 or TRBD2 (5 bases each). This CDR3 has 14 amino acids. Germline V lookup: CDR1 DFQATT, CDR2 SNEGSKA (reference sequence). The V end lost 0 bases, the J end lost 4 bases, and 10 bases lay between the germline ends. CDR3 nucleotides: TGCAGTGCTAGAGAGTCGGGGCCATACAATGAGCAGTTCTTC. Translation: CSARESGPYNEQFF.

This clonotype was seen only a few times. This chain connects TRBV20-1 to TRBJ1-2; 7 bases are a match to TRBD1. The CDR3 is 11 amino acids. V lost 5 bases to trimming and J lost 8 bases; unmatched junction nucleotides: 5. The V gene's germline CDR1 is DFQATT and CDR2 SNEGSKA (reference sequence). The CDR3 region has the DNA TGCAGTGCTTTTTCGGACAGGGGCTACACCTTC. Residues: CSAFSDRGYTF.

The rearrangement joins TRBV3-1 to TRBJ2-1; D not certain. Germline CDR1 LGHDT, CDR2 YNNKEL (reference sequence). V lost 0 bases and J lost 3, with 6 bases in between. The CDR3 sequence is 14 residues long. The CDR3 DNA follows: TGTGCCAGCAGCCAAGACTACCGCTACAATGAGCAGTTCTTC. It yields the protein CASSQDYRYNEQFF.

At least ten counts were recorded for this clonotype. The rearrangement uses TRBV29-1 and TRBJ2-1, with D perhaps being TRBD1 or TRBD2 (6 bases each). This CDR3 is 13 amino acids long. V was pared by 8 bases and J by 7 bases, with 18 bases between. The V gene's germline CDR1 is SQVTM and CDR2 ANQGSEA. The DNA for the CDR3 is TGCAGCTCTTGGGGGGCAGGTGGGAATGAGCAGTTCTTC. It encodes CSSWGAGGNEQFF.

The chain links TRBV7-9 to TRBJ1-2, with TRBD1 as a possible D gene (6 bases). The CDR3 extends over 13 amino acids. V dropped 5 bases and J dropped 8 bases, with 15 bases sitting between them. CDR1 and CDR2 (germline): SEHNR, FQNEAQ (reference sequence). In nucleotides, the CDR3 is TGTGCCAGCAGCATGACAGGACCTCTGGGCTACACCTTC. Amino acid sequence: CASSMTGPLGYTF.

The rearrangement links TRBV5-6 to TRBJ2-3; D remains unclear. CDR1 is SGHDT and CDR2 is YYEEEE in the germline V gene. The CDR3 is made up of 12 amino acids. V lost 4 bases and J 3 bases, leaving 6 bases between the germline ends. CDR3 sequence reads: CASSGWTDTQYF. The CDR3 DNA follows: TGTGCCAGCAGCGGATGGACAGATACGCAGTATTTT.

This clonotype was seen a handful of times. The chain is built from TRBV5-1 and TRBJ2-7, with D possibly TRBD1 on 5 matching bases. The germline CDR1 and CDR2 sequences are SGHRS and YFSETQ. V lost 0 bases to trimming and J lost 2 bases, with 12 bases between them. The length of the CDR3 is 15 residues. The chain's CDR3 is CASSLGPTEAYEQYF. Written as DNA, the CDR3 is TGCGCCAGCAGCTTGGGCCCGACAGAGGCCTACGAGCAGTACTTC.

This chain links TRBV12-3 or TRBV12-4 with TRBJ2-3; 8 nucleotides match TRBD1. This CDR3 has 15 residues. J gave up 2 bases and V 1 base, and 2 bases lay outside the gene matches. CDR3 protein: CASSLEGQDTDTQYF. The CDR3 bases are TGTGCCAGCAGTTTAGAGGGACAGGACACAGATACGCAGTATTTT.

The V call is TRBV4-2, the J call TRBJ2-2; 9 bases line up with TRBD1. The J segment lost 6 bases and the V segment lost 3 bases, leaving 5 bases of the junction unmatched. The CDR3 runs 15 residues. Germline assignment: CDR1 LGHNA and CDR2 YNFKEQ. CDR3 nucleotide sequence: TGTGCCAGCAGCCAGGGGACAGGGTTCCCCGGGGAGCTGTTTTTT. It is translated as CASSQGTGFPGELFF.

The V call is TRBV29-1, the J call TRBJ2-7; 10 bases are a match to TRBD2. Germline CDR1 is SQVTM and CDR2 is ANQGSEA. The V and J ends lost 3 bases and 2 bases, in that order; junction bases with no gene match: 4. This CDR3 contains 14 residues. The CDR3 DNA reads TGCAGCGTTGAGGTTAGCGGGGGGACCTACGAGCAGTACTTC. Its translation is CSVEVSGGTYEQYF.

The chain couples TRBV6-5 to TRBJ2-5, with 11 bases identical to TRBD1. Germline CDR1 is MNHEY and CDR2 is SVGAGI. J lost 4 bases, V lost 2 bases, and 3 bases had no gene match. CDR3 length equals 15 residues. The CDR3 DNA follows: TGTGCCAGCAGTTACGGGGACAGGGGGACAGAGACCCAGTACTTC. It translates to CASSYGDRGTETQYF.

In this sample, this clonotype turned up many times. The CDR3 region has the DNA TGTGCCAGCAGCTTAGTTGCCGGGACTAGCGGGGCCCCAGATACGCAGTATTTT. It translates to CASSLVAGTSGAPDTQYF. J is TRBJ2-3 and V is TRBV7-2; 13 bases fit TRBD2. The junction had 8 bases not matched to a gene; V was cut back by 1 base and J by 4 bases. Germline lookup yields CDR1 SGHTA and CDR2 FQGNSA. The CDR3 totals 18 residues.

The chain has TRBV6-2 or TRBV6-3 and TRBJ2-5; D unresolved. The CDR3 is made up of 18 amino acids. V was trimmed by 1 base and J by 5 bases, leaving 23 bases between them. Germline V CDR1 and CDR2: MNHEY, SVGEGT. The CDR3 sequence is CASSYLPVDETFGETQYF. The CDR3 region has the DNA TGTGCCAGCAGTTACTTACCCGTCGACGAGACCTTCGGGGAGACCCAGTACTTC.

The CDR3 loop reads CASSQDRGNEKLFF. The CDR3 region has the DNA TGTGCCAGCAGCCAAGATAGGGGGAATGAAAAACTGTTTTTT. This rearrangement joins TRBV4-2 to TRBJ1-4, with D maybe TRBD1 (6 bases). The CDR3 loop spans 14 amino acids. V lost 0 bases and J lost 5, with 7 bases in between. In germline, CDR1 is LGHNA, CDR2 YNFKEQ.

The chain uses TRBV12-3 or TRBV12-4 and TRBJ2-7; TRBD1 aligns across 7 bases. V dropped 6 bases and J dropped 3; count of bases not matched to a gene: 8. CDR3 length: 14 residues. The CDR3 loop reads CASRTRDRGYEQYF. CDR3 nucleotide sequence: TGTGCCAGCAGGACCCGGGACAGAGGCTACGAGCAGTACTTC.

Only a few counts were recorded for this clonotype. V gene TRBV28 combines with J gene TRBJ2-3, with D possibly matching TRBD2 (6 bases). The germline V gene has CDR1 MDHEN and CDR2 SYDVKM. This CDR3 is 12 amino acids long. V lost 11 bases to trimming and J lost 6 bases, with 15 bases between them. The CDR3 is CAHCGAGDTQYF. The CDR3 DNA reads TGTGCCCACTGCGGGGCCGGGGATACGCAGTATTTT.

The rearrangement joins TRBV20-1 to TRBJ2-3; D not certain. Germline values: CDR1 DFQATT, CDR2 SNEGSKA (reference sequence). This CDR3 region has 14 residues. Trimming stripped 4 bases from V and 0 bases from J, with 11 bases between. CDR3 in DNA: TGCAGTGCTACCCCTGGGCTGAGCACAGATACGCAGTATTTT. Residues: CSATPGLSTDTQYF.